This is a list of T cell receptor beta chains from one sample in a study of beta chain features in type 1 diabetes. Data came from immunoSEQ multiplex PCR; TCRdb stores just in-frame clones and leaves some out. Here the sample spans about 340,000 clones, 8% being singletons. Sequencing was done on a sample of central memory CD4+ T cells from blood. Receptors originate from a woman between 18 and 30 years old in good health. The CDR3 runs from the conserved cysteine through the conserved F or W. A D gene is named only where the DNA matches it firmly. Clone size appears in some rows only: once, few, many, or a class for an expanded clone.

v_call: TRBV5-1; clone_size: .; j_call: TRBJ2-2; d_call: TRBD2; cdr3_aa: CASSPGLAGAIGELFF; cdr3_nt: TGCGCCAGCAGCCCCGGACTAGCGGGAGCAATCGGGGAGCTGTTTTTT
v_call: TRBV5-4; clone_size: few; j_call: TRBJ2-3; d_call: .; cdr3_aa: CASRFTTGPSGTDTQYF; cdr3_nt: TGTGCCAGCAGATTTACCACGGGCCCCTCGGGCACAGATACGCAGTATTTT
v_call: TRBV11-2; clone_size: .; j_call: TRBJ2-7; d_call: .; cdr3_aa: CASSPVGTYEQYF; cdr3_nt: TGTGCCAGCAGCCCCGTGGGGACCTACGAGCAGTACTTC
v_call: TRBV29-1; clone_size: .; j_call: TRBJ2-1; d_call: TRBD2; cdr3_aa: CSVYGLAGDRDEQFF; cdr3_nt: TGCAGCGTCTACGGACTAGCGGGAGATCGGGATGAGCAGTTCTTC
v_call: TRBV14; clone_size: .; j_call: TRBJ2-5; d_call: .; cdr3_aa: CASAGIGPQETQYF; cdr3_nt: TGTGCCAGCGCCGGTATAGGGCCCCAAGAGACCCAGTACTTC
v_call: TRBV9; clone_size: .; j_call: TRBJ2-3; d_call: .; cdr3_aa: CASSVGFEQYSTDTQYF; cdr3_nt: TGTGCCAGCAGCGTAGGATTCGAACAGTACAGTACAGATACGCAGTATTTT
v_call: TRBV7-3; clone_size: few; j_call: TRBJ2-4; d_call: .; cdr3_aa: CASSLKSGIRNIQYF; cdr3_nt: TGTGCCAGCAGCTTAAAGTCGGGGATACGTAACATTCAGTACTTC
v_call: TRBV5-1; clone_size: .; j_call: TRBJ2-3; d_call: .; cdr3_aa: CASTFDGNWADTQYF; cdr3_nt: TGCGCCAGCACCTTCGATGGAAACTGGGCAGATACGCAGTATTTT
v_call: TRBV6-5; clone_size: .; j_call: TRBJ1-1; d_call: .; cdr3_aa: CASSHGGQNTEAFF; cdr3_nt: TGTGCCAGCAGCCACGGGGGGCAGAACACTGAAGCTTTCTTT
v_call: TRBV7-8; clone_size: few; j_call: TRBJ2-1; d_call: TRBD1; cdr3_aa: CASSLAPGQGMREQFF; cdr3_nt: TGTGCCAGCAGCTTGGCACCGGGACAGGGGATGCGTGAGCAGTTCTTC
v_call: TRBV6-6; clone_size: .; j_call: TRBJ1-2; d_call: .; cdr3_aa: CASDGAGRGMNYGYTF; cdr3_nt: TGTGCCAGCGATGGAGCAGGGCGAGGGATGAACTATGGCTACACCTTC